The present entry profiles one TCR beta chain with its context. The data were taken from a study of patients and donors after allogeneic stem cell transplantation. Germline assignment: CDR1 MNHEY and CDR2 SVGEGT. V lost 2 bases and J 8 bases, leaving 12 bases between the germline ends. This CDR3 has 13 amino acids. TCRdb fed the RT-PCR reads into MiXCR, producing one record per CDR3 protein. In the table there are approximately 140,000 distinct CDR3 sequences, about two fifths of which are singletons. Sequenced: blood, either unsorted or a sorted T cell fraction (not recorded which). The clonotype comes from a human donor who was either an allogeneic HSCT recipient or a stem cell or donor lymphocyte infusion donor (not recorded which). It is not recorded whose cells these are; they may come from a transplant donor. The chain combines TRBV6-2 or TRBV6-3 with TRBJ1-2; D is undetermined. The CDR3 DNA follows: TGTGCCAGCAGTTACCTGGGCGTGAGAGGCTACACCTTC. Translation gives CASSYLGVRGYTF.